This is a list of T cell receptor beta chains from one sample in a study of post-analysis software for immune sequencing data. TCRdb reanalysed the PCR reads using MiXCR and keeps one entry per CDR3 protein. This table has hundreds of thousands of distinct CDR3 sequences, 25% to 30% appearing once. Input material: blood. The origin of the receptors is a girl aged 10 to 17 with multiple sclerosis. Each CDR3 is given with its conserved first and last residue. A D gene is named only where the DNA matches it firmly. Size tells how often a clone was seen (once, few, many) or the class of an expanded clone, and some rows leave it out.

CASSQSGTDTQYF	TGTGCCAGCAGCCAATCTGGGACCGATACGCAGTATTTT	-	many	TRBJ2-3	TRBV3-1
CASSYPGFTEAFF	TGTGCCAGCAGTTACCCAGGGTTCACTGAAGCTTTCTTT	-	-	TRBJ1-1	TRBV6-5
CASSFPGGRETQYF	TGTGCCAGCAGCTTCCCAGGGGGCCGGGAGACCCAGTACTTC	TRBD1	few	TRBJ2-5	TRBV7-9
CASSPGSPLGQYF	TGCGCCAGCAGCCCCGGGTCCCCCCTGGGGCAGTACTTC	-	-	TRBJ2-7	TRBV5-1
CASSGRGAGEQFF	TGTGCCAGCAGCGGCCGGGGTGCGGGGGAGCAGTTCTTC	-	-	TRBJ2-1	TRBV7-9
CATLGMAGEQFF	TGTGCCACCTTAGGGATGGCAGGCGAGCAGTTCTTC	-	few	TRBJ2-1	TRBV6-5
CASSPPDSWREKLFF	TGTGCCAGCAGTCCGCCGGACAGTTGGCGTGAAAAGCTGTTTTTT	-	-	TRBJ1-4	TRBV28
CASSLDRLSNQPQHF	TGTGCCAGCAGCTTAGACAGACTTAGCAATCAGCCCCAGCATTTT	-	-	TRBJ1-5	TRBV5-5
CAISESKSGAVTDTQYF	TGTGCCATCAGTGAGTCTAAAAGCGGGGCGGTCACAGATACGCAGTATTTT	TRBD2	few	TRBJ2-3	TRBV10-3
CASSLFTAGTEAFF	TGTGCCAGCAGCTTGTTCACCGCGGGTACTGAAGCTTTCTTT	-	-	TRBJ1-1	TRBV5-5
CASSPGQGLAKNIQYF	TGTGCCAGCAGCCCAGGACAGGGTTTAGCCAAAAACATTCAGTACTTC	TRBD1	-	TRBJ2-4	TRBV7-9
CASSLEAPGPLGYNEQFF	TGTGCCAGCAGCTTAGAAGCCCCTGGGCCCCTTGGCTACAATGAGCAGTTCTTC	-	-	TRBJ2-1	TRBV11-2
CASSEGPGTSSYNEQFF	TGTGCCAGCAGCGAGGGACCGGGGACTAGCTCCTACAATGAGCAGTTCTTC	TRBD2	-	TRBJ2-1	TRBV5-6
CASSQDFGFLAETNTGELFF	TGTGCCAGCAGCCAAGATTTTGGTTTCCTAGCGGAAACGAACACCGGGGAGCTGTTTTTT	TRBD2	-	TRBJ2-2	TRBV14
CASSLGLSSYEQYF	TGTGCCAGCAGCTTAGGGCTGAGCTCCTACGAGCAGTACTTC	-	medium-sized	TRBJ2-7	TRBV11-2
CASSRLGQETQYF	TGTGCCAGCAGCCGTCTCGGCCAAGAGACCCAGTACTTC	-	-	TRBJ2-5	TRBV7-2
CASREVGLADTQYF	TGTGCCAGCAGAGAGGTTGGGCTAGCAGATACGCAGTATTTT	-	-	TRBJ2-3	TRBV6-1
CASSLGLAGGGQFF	TGTGCCAGCAGTTTAGGGCTAGCGGGAGGTGGGCAGTTCTTC	TRBD2	few	TRBJ2-1	TRBV12-3/TRBV12-4
CASSLLLAGSETQYF	TGTGCCAGCAGCTTACTATTAGCGGGGTCTGAGACCCAGTACTTC	TRBD2	-	TRBJ2-5	TRBV7-2
CASSELPAGVYNEQFF	TGTGCCAGCAGTGAACTTCCAGCGGGGGTGTACAATGAGCAGTTCTTC	TRBD2	-	TRBJ2-1	TRBV6-1
CASSLTSGGFSSTDTQYF	TGTGCCAGCAGCTTGACAAGCGGAGGGTTCTCTAGCACAGATACGCAGTATTTT	-	once	TRBJ2-3	TRBV5-6
CASSGKVQFF	TGTGCCAGCAGCGGAAAGGTGCAGTTCTTC	-	-	TRBJ2-1	TRBV9
CASALGVPYEQYF	TGTGCCAGCGCCCTCGGGGTTCCCTACGAGCAGTACTTC	-	-	TRBJ2-7	TRBV28
CASSQLQGRKETQYF	TGTGCCAGCAGCCAACTACAGGGAAGAAAAGAGACCCAGTACTTC	-	once	TRBJ2-5	TRBV4-2
CASSQRMGRLTLAKNIQYF	TGTGCCAGCAGCCAGCGCATGGGCAGACTAACACTAGCCAAAAACATTCAGTACTTC	-	few	TRBJ2-4	TRBV7-2
CSARRAEGRNEQFF	TGCAGTGCTAGGCGGGCGGAGGGCCGGAATGAGCAGTTCTTC	-	-	TRBJ2-1	TRBV20-1
CASSQRTGIGYEQYF	TGCGCCAGCAGCCAACGGACAGGGATTGGCTACGAGCAGTACTTC	TRBD1	few	TRBJ2-7	TRBV4-1
CSAQGQIYNSPLHF	TGCAGTGCCCAGGGACAGATCTATAATTCACCCCTCCACTTT	TRBD1	few	TRBJ1-6	TRBV20-1
CASSLHRGRDKNIQYF	TGTGCCAGCAGCCTCCACAGGGGGCGCGACAAAAACATTCAGTACTTC	TRBD1	-	TRBJ2-4	TRBV7-2
CSAPGLANYGYTF	TGCAGTGCTCCGGGCCTAGCTAACTATGGCTACACCTTC	-	few	TRBJ1-2	TRBV20-1
CASFPWGPGSTYEQYF	TGTGCCAGTTTTCCCTGGGGCCCAGGGAGCACCTACGAGCAGTACTTC	-	few	TRBJ2-7	TRBV6-5
CASRAGQHYEQYF	TGCGCCAGCAGGGCGGGACAGCACTACGAGCAGTACTTC	-	few	TRBJ2-7	TRBV10-2
CATSTVAGPTDTQYF	TGTGCCACCAGCACCGTAGCGGGGCCCACAGATACGCAGTATTTT	TRBD2	few	TRBJ2-3	TRBV15
CASSQEWPDRMNTEAFF	TGCGCCAGCAGCCAAGAATGGCCGGACCGCATGAACACTGAAGCTTTCTTT	-	-	TRBJ1-1	TRBV4-1
CASSSLAGVETQYF	TGTGCCAGCAGTTCCTTAGCGGGGGTGGAGACCCAGTACTTC	TRBD2	-	TRBJ2-5	TRBV11-2
CASRGTGGFYEQFF	TGTGCCAGCAGAGGGACAGGGGGCTTCTATGAGCAGTTCTTC	TRBD1	-	TRBJ2-1	TRBV28
CASSEFTGSNEKLFF	TGTGCCAGCAGTGAATTCACAGGGTCTAATGAAAAACTGTTTTTT	-	few	TRBJ1-4	TRBV25-1
CASSRRGDYNSPLHF	TGTGCCAGCAGCCGGAGGGGGGACTATAATTCACCCCTCCACTTT	-	-	TRBJ1-6	TRBV7-2
CASDRGDEQFF	TGTGCCAGCGACAGGGGTGATGAGCAGTTCTTC	TRBD1	few	TRBJ2-1	TRBV6-5
CSAPPRRGPQYF	TGCAGTGCCCCCCCCAGGAGGGGGCCCCAGTACTTC	-	few	TRBJ2-5	TRBV20-1
CSARSGTLYNEQFF	TGCAGCGCCAGGAGCGGGACTCTCTACAATGAGCAGTTCTTC	TRBD2	-	TRBJ2-1	TRBV29-1
CASSFSGGETQYF	TGTGCCAGCAGCTTCAGCGGCGGGGAGACCCAGTACTTC	-	many	TRBJ2-5	TRBV12-3/TRBV12-4
CASSLTVAKNIQYF	TGTGCCAGCAGCCTCACAGTAGCCAAAAACATTCAGTACTTC	-	few	TRBJ2-4	TRBV5-6
CASSPSVGGAGETQYF	TGTGCCAGCAGTCCAAGCGTCGGGGGGGCCGGGGAGACCCAGTACTTC	TRBD2	few	TRBJ2-5	TRBV28
CASSSERDSYEQYF	TGTGCCAGCAGCTCTGAGCGCGACTCCTACGAGCAGTACTTC	-	few	TRBJ2-7	TRBV11-2
CAGSGPTDTQYF	TGTGCCGGCAGTGGCCCGACAGATACGCAGTATTTT	-	-	TRBJ2-3	TRBV25-1
CSARSETYEQYF	TGCAGTGCTAGGAGCGAAACCTACGAGCAGTACTTC	-	few	TRBJ2-7	TRBV20-1
CASSRTGKNTEAFF	TGTGCCAGCAGCAGGACGGGAAAGAACACTGAAGCTTTCTTT	-	-	TRBJ1-1	TRBV6-1
CASSEAWQGETQYF	TGTGCCAGCAGTGAAGCGTGGCAGGGAGAGACCCAGTACTTC	-	-	TRBJ2-5	TRBV2